What follows are 3 T cell receptor beta chains derived from one specimen sequenced in a study of blood T cell repertoires in COVID-19. This table comes from immunoSEQ multiplex PCR, and its TCRdb copy is limited to in-frame clones, with some not included. The sample has about 130,000 clones, just over 85% seen once. Sequenced sample: PBMCs or T cells enriched from blood (not recorded which). These TCRs come from a man aged 45-65 years who had recovered from COVID-19.

The chain recombines TRBV11-3 with TRBJ2-2, with D maybe TRBD2 (6 bases). Germline V gene data show CDR1 as SGHNT and CDR2 as YENEEA. CDR3 length: 14 residues. Trimming removed 5 bases from V and 7 bases from J, with 14 bases in between. CDR3 in amino acids: CASSLGATSGELFF. In DNA, the CDR3 is TGTGCCAGCAGCCTAGGGGCGACTAGCGGGGAGCTGTTTTTT. The full variable domain, its missing parts supplied by reference TRBV11-3 and TRBJ2-2, is EAGVVQSPRYKIIEKKQPVAFWCNPISGHNTLYWYLQNLGQGPELLIRYENEEAVDDSQLPKDRFSAERLKGVDSTLKIQPAELGDSAVYLCASSLGATSGELFFGEGSRLTVL.

The chain carries TRBV13 and TRBJ1-6; the D is unclear. The CDR3 length is 13 residues. The V end was cut by 2 bases, the J end by 6 bases, with 5 bases between. Germline V gene sequence: CDR1 PRHDT, CDR2 FYEKMQ (reference sequence). The CDR3 reads CASSLFGNSPLHF. The DNA of the CDR3 is TGTGCCAGCAGCTTATTCGGTAATTCACCCCTCCACTTT.

The chain employs TRBV27 and TRBJ1-6; 7 bases align to TRBD1. The CDR3 is 15 amino acids. Germline loops: CDR1 MNHEY, CDR2 SMNVEV (reference sequence). The J segment lost 7 bases and the V segment lost 5 bases, leaving 8 bases of the junction unmatched. The CDR3 DNA reads as TGTGCCAGCAGTCCAGGGGGGTACTTCAATTCACCCCTCCACTTT. Translation: CASSPGGYFNSPLHF.